The following is a TCR beta chain sequence with its context. This clonotype was seen a handful of times. Which antigen it targets is not known. No much larger clonotype is one base removed from it; base qualities were not supplied. The sample belongs to a study of CD8 T cells in ankylosing spondylitis (dated by TCRdb to about 2017). About the investigation overall: The study set out to find disease-linked TCR variants by profiling T cell receptor beta repertoires in ankylosing spondylitis patients and healthy donors. Samples of peripheral blood were taken, and for ankylosing spondylitis patients, synovial fluid was collected as well. The whole study cohort included 85 to 120 healthy donors and roughly 24 ankylosing spondylitis patients. Study-level results and caveats: A TCR beta motif of several highly homologous amino acid variants appeared characteristic of blood from ankylosing spondylitis patients. In peripheral blood, the disease-linked clones were found at relatively low frequencies and had a CD8+ phenotype. Significant enrichment of the disease-linked clones was reported in matched synovial fluid samples from ankylosing spondylitis patients. Some TCR beta motif variants had previously been reported in synovial fluid and blood of reactive arthritis patients, which suggested common disease-initiation mechanisms.

Sequencer: Illumina HiSeq 2500. Quantitative 5'-RACE with molecular barcodes was used to prepare TCR beta libraries. In the authors' own workflow: Disease-linked TCR variants were identified with a new computational method built on a probabilistic model of VDJ rearrangement. TCRdb reprocessing: public reads trimmed at Q25 with fastp, clones called with MiXCR, in-frame beta chains kept. Each CDR3 protein appears once, grouped with its most common genes and DNA. TCRdb's processing, not the authors', yielded these V and J calls. The table for this sample lists approximately 200,000 distinct CDR3 sequences; around 13% of them were counted only once. The ten largest clonotypes hold approximately 17% of the sample. The germline V gene (reference sequence) gives CDR1 as LGHDT and CDR2 as YNNKEL. V is reduced by 1 base and J by 2 bases, leaving a spacing of 8 bases between them. The CDR3 contains 15 residues, cysteine and phenylalanine counted. Of all the DNA, just the CDR3 is kept, 45 bases in frame from base 1.

Rearrangement joined TRBV3-1 to TRBJ2-2; TRBD2 is a possible D gene, resting on 5 matching bases. The TCR was taken from a male donor with ankylosing spondylitis or in good health (not recorded which). The specimen sequenced was blood, either unsorted or a sorted T cell fraction (not recorded which). The CDR3: CASSQAGFNTGELFF. The DNA sequence follows: TGTGCCAGCAGCCAAGCGGGGTTCAACACCGGGGAGCTGTTTTTT.